The 7 T cell receptor beta chains below all came from one sample that was sequenced in a study of blood T cell repertoires in COVID-19. Some clones are missing from TCRdb's copy, which holds only in-frame ones; the method was immunoSEQ multiplex PCR. Of 250,000 to 300,000 clones listed, about 85% were seen once; the top ten hold roughly 2.4%. Sequences were obtained from peripheral blood. Receptor source: a woman aged 50 to 60 who had recovered from COVID-19.

The chain links TRBV9 to TRBJ1-4; 8 bases are a match to TRBD1. The CDR3 extends over 15 amino acids. With V trimmed by 3 bases and J by 8 bases, 9 bases remained unmatched. Germline values: CDR1 SGDLS, CDR2 YYNGEE. The CDR3 DNA follows: TGTGCCAGCAGCGAAACGGGCAGGGGGCGGGAAAAACTGTTTTTT. Translating gives CASSETGRGREKLFF.

This chain joins TRBV28 and TRBJ1-6; D unclear. The CDR3 length is 14 residues. V gave up 4 bases and J gave up 4 bases, with 8 bases separating them. Germline assignment: CDR1 MDHEN and CDR2 SYDVKM. The CDR3 sequence is CASSSPTYNSPLHF. The CDR3 DNA is TGTGCCAGCAGTTCGCCCACATATAATTCACCCCTCCACTTT.

This sequence joins TRBV27 and TRBJ2-7; D may be TRBD2 (7 bases). The CDR3 length is 13 residues. In germline, CDR1 is MNHEY, CDR2 SMNVEV (reference sequence). The V and J ends lost 5 bases and 5 bases respectively, with 13 bases between them. CDR3 loop: CASSRGAGHEQYF. The CDR3 region has the DNA TGTGCCAGCAGTCGGGGGGCGGGCCACGAGCAGTACTTC.

The chain has TRBV6-5 and TRBJ1-4, with D hard to call. Germline V gene sequence: CDR1 MNHEY, CDR2 SVGAGI. Trimming removed 0 bases at V and 7 bases at J, with 15 bases between. The CDR3 spans 16 residues. CDR3 region: CASSYSFPGSGEKLFF. DNA for the CDR3: TGTGCCAGCAGTTACTCGTTCCCCGGCTCGGGTGAAAAACTGTTTTTT.

V is TRBV12-3 or TRBV12-4 and J is TRBJ2-3, with D tentatively TRBD2 (5 bases). The CDR3 is 12 residues long. The V gene lost 6 bases and the J gene lost 8 bases, with 12 bases spanning the gap. The chain's CDR3 is CASSHPRGTQYF. The CDR3 coding sequence is TGTGCCAGCAGCCACCCACGGGGTACGCAGTATTTT.

This chain joins TRBV7-3 and TRBJ2-1, with D unclear. CDR1 and CDR2 from the germline V gene are SGHTA and FQGTGA. V lost 0 bases to trimming and J lost 7 bases, with 7 bases between them. The CDR3 consists of 13 residues. CDR3 coding DNA: TGTGCCAGCAGCTTAACATCGCGTAATGAGCAGTTCTTC. It encodes CASSLTSRNEQFF.

The rearrangement uses TRBV19 and TRBJ1-1; possibly TRBD1 for D (5 bases). Trimming pared 3 bases from V and 5 bases from J, leaving 10 bases between. The CDR3 is 13 amino acids. CDR1 and CDR2 from the germline V gene are LNHDA and SQIVND (reference sequence). The CDR3 sequence is CASSIKKGTEAFF. Written as DNA, the CDR3 is TGTGCCAGTAGTATTAAGAAGGGGACTGAAGCTTTCTTT.